The clone carrying this T cell receptor beta chain has more than one count but fewer than ten. Each CDR3 protein is one row after TCRdb ran MiXCR on the 5' RACE reads. Here the sample spans about 520,000 distinct CDR3 sequences, roughly 21% being singletons. This CDR3 contains 14 residues. With 2 bases removed from V and 7 bases from J, the gap between germline ends came to 12 bases. CDR1 is MNHEY, CDR2 SMNVEV, per germline (reference sequence). This entry is derived from a study of identical twins. Another study also made use of these data, one on T cells expressing NK-cell markers.

The origin of this receptor is a woman aged 18 to 35 in good health. Material: CD4+ T cells sorted from blood. This chain links TRBV27 with TRBJ1-5, with D unclear. Here the CDR3 DNA reads TGTGCCAGCAGTTTAGGGGAGGGCCGGCAGCCCCAGCATTTT. Protein: CASSLGEGRQPQHF.